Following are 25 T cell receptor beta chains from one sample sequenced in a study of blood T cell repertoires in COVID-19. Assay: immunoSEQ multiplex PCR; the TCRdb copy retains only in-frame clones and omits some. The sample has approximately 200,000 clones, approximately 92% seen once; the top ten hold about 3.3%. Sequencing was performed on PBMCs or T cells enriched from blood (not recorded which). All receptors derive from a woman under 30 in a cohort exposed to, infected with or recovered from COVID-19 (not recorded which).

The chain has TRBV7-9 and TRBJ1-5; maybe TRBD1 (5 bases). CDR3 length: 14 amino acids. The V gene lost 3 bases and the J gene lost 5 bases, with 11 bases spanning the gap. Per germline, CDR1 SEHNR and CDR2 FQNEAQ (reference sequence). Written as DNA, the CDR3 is TGTGCCAGCAGCTTTGCCCAGGGTGATCAGCCCCAGCATTTT. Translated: CASSFAQGDQPQHF.

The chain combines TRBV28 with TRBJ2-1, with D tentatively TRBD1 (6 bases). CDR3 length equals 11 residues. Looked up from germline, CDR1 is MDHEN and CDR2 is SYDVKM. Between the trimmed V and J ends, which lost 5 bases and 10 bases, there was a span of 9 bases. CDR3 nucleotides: TGTGCCAGCAGTGCAGGGGTCGAGCAGTTCTTC. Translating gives CASSAGVEQFF.

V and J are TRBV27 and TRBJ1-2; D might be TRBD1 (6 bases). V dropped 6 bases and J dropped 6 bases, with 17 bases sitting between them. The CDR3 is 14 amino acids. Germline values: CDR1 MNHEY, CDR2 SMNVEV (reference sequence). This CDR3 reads CASRGRQEGDGYTF. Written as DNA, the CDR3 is TGTGCCAGCAGGGGCCGACAGGAAGGGGATGGCTACACCTTC.

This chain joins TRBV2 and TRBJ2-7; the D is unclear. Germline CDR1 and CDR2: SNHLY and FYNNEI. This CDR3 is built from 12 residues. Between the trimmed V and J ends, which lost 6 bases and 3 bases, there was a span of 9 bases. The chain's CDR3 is CASRSEGYEQYF. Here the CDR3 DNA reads TGTGCCAGCAGGAGCGAAGGCTACGAGCAGTACTTC.

The CDR3 is CASRQSGRGTDTQYF. CDR3 sequence (DNA): TGTGCCAGTAGACAAAGCGGGAGGGGCACAGATACGCAGTATTTT. The chain couples TRBV6-5 to TRBJ2-3, with 10 bases lining up with TRBD2. The length of the CDR3 is 15 residues. V was clipped by 9 bases and J by 1 base; unmatched bases: 7. Germline values: CDR1 MNHEY, CDR2 SVGAGI.

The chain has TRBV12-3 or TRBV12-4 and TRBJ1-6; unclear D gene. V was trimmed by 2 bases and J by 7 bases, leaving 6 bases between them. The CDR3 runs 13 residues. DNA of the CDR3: TGTGCCAGCAGTTTACAGGAAAATTCACCCCTCCACTTT. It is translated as CASSLQENSPLHF.

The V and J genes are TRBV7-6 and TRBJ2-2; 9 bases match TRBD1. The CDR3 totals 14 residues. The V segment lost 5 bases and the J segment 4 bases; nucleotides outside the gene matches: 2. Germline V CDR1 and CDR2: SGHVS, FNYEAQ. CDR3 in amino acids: CASSLTGGTGELFF. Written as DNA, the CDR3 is TGTGCCAGCAGCCTGACAGGGGGCACCGGGGAGCTGTTTTTT.

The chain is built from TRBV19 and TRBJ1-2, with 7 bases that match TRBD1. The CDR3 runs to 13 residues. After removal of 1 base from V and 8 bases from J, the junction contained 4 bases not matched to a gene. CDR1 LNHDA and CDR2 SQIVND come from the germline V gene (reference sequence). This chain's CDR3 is CASSIGTGGGYTF. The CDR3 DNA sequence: TGTGCCAGTAGTATAGGGACAGGTGGAGGCTACACCTTC. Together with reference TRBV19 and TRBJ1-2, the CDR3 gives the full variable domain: DGGITQSPKYLFRKEGQNVTLSCEQNLNHDAMYWYRQDPGQGLRLIYYSQIVNDFQKGDIAEGYSVSREKKESFPLTVTSAQKNPTAFYLCASSIGTGGGYTFGSGTRLTVV.

CDR3: CASSIGRGIFYEQYF. DNA for the CDR3: TGTGCCAGTAGTATAGGTAGGGGAATTTTCTACGAGCAGTACTTC. The chain links TRBV19 to TRBJ2-7, with a weak D call TRBD1 (5 bases). This CDR3 has 15 amino acids. The germline V gene encodes CDR1 LNHDA and CDR2 SQIVND (reference sequence). The ends were cut back, 1 base at V and 3 bases at J, with 13 bases in the middle.

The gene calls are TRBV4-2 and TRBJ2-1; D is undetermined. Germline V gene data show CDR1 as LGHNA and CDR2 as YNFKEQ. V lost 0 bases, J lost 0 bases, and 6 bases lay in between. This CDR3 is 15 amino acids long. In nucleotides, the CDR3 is TGTGCCAGCAGCCAAGACACGAGCTCCTACAATGAGCAGTTCTTC. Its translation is CASSQDTSSYNEQFF.

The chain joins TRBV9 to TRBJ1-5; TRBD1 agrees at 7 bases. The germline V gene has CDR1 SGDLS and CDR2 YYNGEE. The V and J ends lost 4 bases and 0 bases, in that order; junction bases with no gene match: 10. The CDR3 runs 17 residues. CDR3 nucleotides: TGTGCCAGCAGCACGACCGGGACAGCCTATAGCAATCAGCCCCAGCATTTT. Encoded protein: CASSTTGTAYSNQPQHF.

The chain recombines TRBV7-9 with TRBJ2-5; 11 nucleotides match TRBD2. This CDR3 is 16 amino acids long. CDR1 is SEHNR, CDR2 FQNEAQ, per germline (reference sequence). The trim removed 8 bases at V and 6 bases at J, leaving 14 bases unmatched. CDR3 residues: CASQNSLLAGAQTQYF. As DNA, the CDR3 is TGTGCCAGCCAAAACTCCCTACTAGCGGGGGCCCAGACCCAGTACTTC.

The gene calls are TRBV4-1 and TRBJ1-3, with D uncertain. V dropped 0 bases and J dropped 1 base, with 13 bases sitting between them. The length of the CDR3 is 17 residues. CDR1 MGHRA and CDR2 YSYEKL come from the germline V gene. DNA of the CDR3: TGCGCCAGCAGCCAAGATTGGGCTGTCCATTCTGGAAACACCATATATTTT. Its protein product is CASSQDWAVHSGNTIYF.

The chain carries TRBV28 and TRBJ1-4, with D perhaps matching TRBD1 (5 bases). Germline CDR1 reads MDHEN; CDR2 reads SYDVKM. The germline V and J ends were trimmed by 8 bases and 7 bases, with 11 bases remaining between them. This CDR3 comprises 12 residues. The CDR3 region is CASYSGGEKLFF. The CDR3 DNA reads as TGTGCCAGCTATTCCGGGGGTGAAAAACTGTTTTTT.

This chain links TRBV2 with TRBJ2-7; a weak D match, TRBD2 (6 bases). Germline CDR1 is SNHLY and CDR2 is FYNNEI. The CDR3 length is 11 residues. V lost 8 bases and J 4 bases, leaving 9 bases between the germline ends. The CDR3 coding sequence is TGTGCCAGCGGGGAGGTGTACGAGCAGTACTTC. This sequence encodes CASGEVYEQYF. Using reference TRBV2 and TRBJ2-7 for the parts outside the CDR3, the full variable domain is EPEVTQTPSHQVTQMGQEVILRCVPISNHLYFYWYRQILGQKVEFLVSFYNNEISEKSEIFDDQFSVERPDGSNFTLKIRSTKLEDSAMYFCASGEVYEQYFGPGTRLTVT.

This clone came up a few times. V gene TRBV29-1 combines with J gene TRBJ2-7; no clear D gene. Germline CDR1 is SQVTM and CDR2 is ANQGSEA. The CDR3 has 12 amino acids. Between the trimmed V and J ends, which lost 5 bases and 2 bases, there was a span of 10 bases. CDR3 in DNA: TGCAGCGTTCAGCTAGATCCCTACGAGCAGTACTTC. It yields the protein CSVQLDPYEQYF.

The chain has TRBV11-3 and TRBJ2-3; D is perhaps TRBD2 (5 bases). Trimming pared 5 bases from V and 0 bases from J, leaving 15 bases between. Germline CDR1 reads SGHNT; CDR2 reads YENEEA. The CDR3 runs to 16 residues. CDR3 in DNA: TGTGCCAGCAGCCGCCTAGAGACTATTAGCACAGATACGCAGTATTTT. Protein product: CASSRLETISTDTQYF.

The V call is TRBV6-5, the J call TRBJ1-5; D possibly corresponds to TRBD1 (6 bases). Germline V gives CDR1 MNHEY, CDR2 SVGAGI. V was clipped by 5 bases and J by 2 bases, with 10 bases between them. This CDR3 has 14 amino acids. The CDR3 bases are TGTGCCAGCAGTACCTACAGGGGCAATCAGCCCCAGCATTTT. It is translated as CASSTYRGNQPQHF.

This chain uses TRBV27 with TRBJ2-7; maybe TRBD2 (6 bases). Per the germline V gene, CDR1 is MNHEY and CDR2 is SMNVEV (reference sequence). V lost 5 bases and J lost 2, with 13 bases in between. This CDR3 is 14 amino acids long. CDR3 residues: CASSPRDLPYEQYF. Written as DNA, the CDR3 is TGTGCCAGCAGTCCCCGGGACTTACCCTACGAGCAGTACTTC.

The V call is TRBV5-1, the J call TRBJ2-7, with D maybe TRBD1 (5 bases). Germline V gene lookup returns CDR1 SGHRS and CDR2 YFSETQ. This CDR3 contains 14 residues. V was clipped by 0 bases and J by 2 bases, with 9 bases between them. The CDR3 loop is CASSLEGDAYEQYF. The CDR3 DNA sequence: TGCGCCAGCAGCTTGGAAGGGGATGCCTACGAGCAGTACTTC. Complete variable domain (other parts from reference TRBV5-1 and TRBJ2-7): KAGVTQTPRYLIKTRGQQVTLSCSPISGHRSVSWYQQTPGQGLQFLFEYFSETQRNKGNFPGRFSGRQFSNSRSEMNVSTLELGDSALYLCASSLEGDAYEQYFGPGTRLTVT.

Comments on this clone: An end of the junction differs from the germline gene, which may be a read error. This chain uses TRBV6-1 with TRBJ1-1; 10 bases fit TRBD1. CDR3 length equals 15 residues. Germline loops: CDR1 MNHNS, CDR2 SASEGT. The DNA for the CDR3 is TGTGCCAGCAGTAAAGCGACAGGGGGCTCGACTGAAGCTTTCTTT. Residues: CASSKATGGSTEAFF.

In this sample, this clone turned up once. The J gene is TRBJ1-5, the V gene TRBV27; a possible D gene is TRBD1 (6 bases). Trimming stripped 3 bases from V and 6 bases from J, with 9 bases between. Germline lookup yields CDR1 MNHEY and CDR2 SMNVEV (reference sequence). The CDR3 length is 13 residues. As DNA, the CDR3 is TGTGCCAGCAGTTTTCAGGGGACTCAGCCCCAGCATTTT. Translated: CASSFQGTQPQHF.

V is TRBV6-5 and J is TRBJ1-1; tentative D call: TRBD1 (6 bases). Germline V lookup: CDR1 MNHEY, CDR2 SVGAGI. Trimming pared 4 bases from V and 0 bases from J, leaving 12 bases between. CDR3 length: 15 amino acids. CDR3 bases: TGTGCCAGCAGTTCCCCGGGGGGCATGAACACTGAAGCTTTCTTT. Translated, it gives CASSSPGGMNTEAFF.

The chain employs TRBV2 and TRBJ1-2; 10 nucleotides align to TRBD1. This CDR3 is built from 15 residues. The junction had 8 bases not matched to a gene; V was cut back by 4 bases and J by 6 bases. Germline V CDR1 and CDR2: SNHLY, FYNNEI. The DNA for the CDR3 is TGTGCCAGCAGTGCCCGGGACAGGGGTAGGGATGGCTACACCTTC. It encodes CASSARDRGRDGYTF.

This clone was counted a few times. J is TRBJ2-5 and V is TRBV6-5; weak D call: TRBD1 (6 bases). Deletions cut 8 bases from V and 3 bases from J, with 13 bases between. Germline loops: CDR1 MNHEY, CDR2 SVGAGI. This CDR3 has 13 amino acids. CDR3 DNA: TGTGCCAGCGGACTTGGACAGAAAGAGACCCAGTACTTC. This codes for CASGLGQKETQYF.